A single sample gave rise to the 8 T cell receptor beta chains below, sequenced in a study of T cell repertoires in cytomegalovirus infection. The antigens of these receptors remain unknown. Each CDR3 protein gets one entry after TCRdb re-called the reads with MiXCR. The sample lists around 900,000 distinct CDR3 sequences, around 31% occurring once. The sequencing here drew on cultured CD8+ T cells from PBMCs, taken from culture after CMV antigen stimulation. These receptors were collected from a human donor in good health (CMV status not recorded). Some clones in this sample may be carry-over from other donors' samples.

This clonotype showed up just a few times. This chain connects TRBV14 to TRBJ2-3; possibly TRBD1 for D (6 bases). Trimming removed 4 bases from V and 2 bases from J, with 16 bases in between. Germline-derived CDR1 and CDR2 are SGHDN and FVKESK. This CDR3 is 16 amino acids long. CDR3 sequence reads: CASSLRGSRPTDTQYF. As DNA, the CDR3 is TGTGCCAGCAGCCTGAGGGGGTCTCGACCCACAGATACGCAGTATTTT.

The V call is TRBV19, the J call TRBJ1-5; D unclear. Germline assignment: CDR1 LNHDA and CDR2 SQIVND (reference sequence). Between the trimmed V and J ends, which lost 3 bases and 7 bases, there was a span of 7 bases. This CDR3 spans 12 amino acids. DNA for the CDR3: TGTGCCAGTAGTATTAGGGAACAGCCCCAGCATTTT. Its translation is CASSIREQPQHF.

The chain is built from TRBV19 and TRBJ2-6; D is unresolved. Between the trimmed V and J ends, which lost 10 bases and 3 bases, there was a span of 19 bases. The CDR3 sequence is 16 residues long. Germline V gives CDR1 LNHDA, CDR2 SQIVND (reference sequence). The chain's CDR3 is CATSPEEGYGANVLTF. In nucleotides, the CDR3 is TGTGCCACCAGTCCTGAGGAAGGGTATGGGGCCAACGTCCTGACTTTC.

V usage is TRBV27 and J usage is TRBJ1-6; the D gene is possibly TRBD1 (6 bases). The V and J ends lost 6 bases and 7 bases respectively, with 10 bases between them. The germline V gene has CDR1 MNHEY and CDR2 SMNVEV (reference sequence). The CDR3 runs 13 residues. The CDR3 loop is CASSRGTNSPLHF. In DNA, the CDR3 is TGTGCCAGCAGCAGGGGCACAAATTCACCCCTCCACTTT.

V is TRBV6-5 and J is TRBJ2-7; D might be TRBD1 or TRBD2, each matching 5 bases. The CDR3 extends over 15 amino acids. Between the trimmed V and J ends, which lost 2 bases and 6 bases, there was a span of 17 bases. Germline CDR1 MNHEY, CDR2 SVGAGI. The CDR3 reads CASSYEGDLASEQYV. In DNA form, the CDR3 reads TGTGCCAGCAGTTACGAAGGGGACCTGGCCAGCGAGCAGTACGTC.

This clonotype was detected only once. The chain combines TRBV4-1 with TRBJ2-3, with TRBD2 as a possible D gene (6 bases). The CDR3 spans 17 residues. Germline V gene data show CDR1 as MGHRA and CDR2 as YSYEKL. The ends were cut back, 0 bases at V and 0 bases at J, with 13 bases in the middle. The CDR3 protein is CASSQEHRGTSTDTQYF. CDR3 sequence (DNA): TGCGCCAGCAGCCAAGAACATCGAGGGACTAGCACAGATACGCAGTATTTT.

J is TRBJ2-7 and V is TRBV19; possible D gene TRBD1, 5 bases. CDR1 is LNHDA and CDR2 is SQIVND in the germline V gene (reference sequence). V was trimmed by 3 bases and J by 0 bases, leaving 18 bases between them. The CDR3 sequence is 17 residues long. The CDR3 region has the DNA TGTGCCAGTAGTATGGTACAGGATTCCCCCCACTCCTACGAGCAGTACGTC. It codes for CASSMVQDSPHSYEQYV.

The chain combines TRBV7-9 with TRBJ2-1, with D possibly TRBD1 on 5 matching bases. V lost 1 base to trimming and J lost 6 bases, with 13 bases between them. CDR1 SEHNR and CDR2 FQNEAQ come from the germline V gene (reference sequence). The CDR3 is 15 amino acids. DNA of the CDR3: TGTGCCAGCAGCTTAGTGTCAGGGTTCGGCAATGAGCAGTTCTTC. Translated, it gives CASSLVSGFGNEQFF.